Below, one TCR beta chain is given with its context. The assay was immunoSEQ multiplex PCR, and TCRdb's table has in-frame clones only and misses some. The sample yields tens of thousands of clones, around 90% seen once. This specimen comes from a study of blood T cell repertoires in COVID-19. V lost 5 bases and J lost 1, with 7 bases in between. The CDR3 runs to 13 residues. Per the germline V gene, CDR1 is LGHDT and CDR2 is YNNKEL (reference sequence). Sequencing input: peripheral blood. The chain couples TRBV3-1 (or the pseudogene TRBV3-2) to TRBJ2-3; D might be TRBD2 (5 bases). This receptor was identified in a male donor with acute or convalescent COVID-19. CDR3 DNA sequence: TGTGCCAGCAGCAACGGGGGCACAGATACGCAGTATTTT. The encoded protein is CASSNGGTDTQYF.